Below, one T cell receptor (beta chain) is given with its context. Trimming removed 0 bases at V and 1 base at J, with 12 bases between. This CDR3 spans 16 amino acids. Germline CDR1 is MGHRA and CDR2 is YSYEKL. Naive CD8 cells lacked CD45RO, underwent positive selection for CCR7 and left out terminally differentiated effector memory CD45RA+ cells. This entry is derived from a study of shared clonotypes between healthy human individuals. Investigators spread the genomic DNA of each subset evenly over several immunoSEQ plates. TCRdb's copy holds only in-frame clones and misses some; the assay was immunoSEQ multiplex PCR. There are around 2,000,000 clones in the sample; less than 95% occur only once, and around 1.1% lies in the top ten.

The sample was naive CD8+ T cells sorted from blood. The rearrangement links TRBV4-1 to TRBJ1-1; D is perhaps TRBD1 (5 bases). This TCR came from a young man in good health. The CDR3 protein is CASSQELGGGNTEAFF. DNA of the CDR3: TGCGCCAGCAGCCAAGAATTGGGTGGGGGGAACACTGAAGCTTTCTTT.